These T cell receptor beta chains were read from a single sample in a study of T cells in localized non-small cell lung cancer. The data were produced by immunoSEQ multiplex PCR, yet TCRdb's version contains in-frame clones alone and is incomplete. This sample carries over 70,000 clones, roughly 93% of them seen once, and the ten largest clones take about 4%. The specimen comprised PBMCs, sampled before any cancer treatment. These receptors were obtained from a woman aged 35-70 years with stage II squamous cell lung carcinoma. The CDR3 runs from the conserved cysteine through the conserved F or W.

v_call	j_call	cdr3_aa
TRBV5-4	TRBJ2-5	CASSPASGGAGTQYF
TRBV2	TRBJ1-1	CASNDGVTNRDTEAFF
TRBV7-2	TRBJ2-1	CASSLPGLNEQFF
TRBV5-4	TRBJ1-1	CASSLGGLDRLNTEAFF
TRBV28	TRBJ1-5	CASSPQQQGKGRVNQPQHF
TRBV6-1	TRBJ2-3	CASSLSLGARDTQYF
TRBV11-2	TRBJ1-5	CASSLGQGSNQPQHF
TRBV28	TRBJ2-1	CASSFRLSYNEQFF
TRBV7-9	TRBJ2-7	CASSSGQRSSSYEQYF
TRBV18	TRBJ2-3	CASSQQGADTQYF